A selection of T cell receptor beta chains follows, all from one sample in a study of neoadjuvant nivolumab and ipilimumab in lung cancer. Assay: immunoSEQ multiplex PCR; the TCRdb copy retains only in-frame clones and omits some. There are around 3,000 clones in the sample; 88% occur only once, and around 0.82% lies in the top ten. This sample comprised tumor tissue, obtained after neoadjuvant nivolumab, alone or with ipilimumab, at or shortly before surgery. The receptor set was obtained from an adult with non-small cell lung cancer. Both conserved end residues are part of each CDR3. Each record gives: CDR3 DNA, CDR3 protein, D gene, V gene, clone size, J gene. The D gene is left open where the match is weak. Some rows have no size entry. The others give once, few or many, or a class for an expanded clone.

DNA: TGTGCCAGCAGTTTGAGGACTGAAGCTTTCTTT; CDR3: CASSLRTEAFF; D: .; V: TRBV28; size: .; J: TRBJ1-1
DNA: TGTGCCAGCAGTTCCAAACAGCGGGGTGCCTACGAGCAGTACTTC; CDR3: CASSSKQRGAYEQYF; D: TRBD2; V: TRBV7-8; size: once; J: TRBJ2-7
DNA: TGTGCCAGCAGCTTAGGAGGGGTCGGAAACACCATATATTTT; CDR3: CASSLGGVGNTIYF; D: .; V: TRBV7-6; size: few; J: TRBJ1-3
DNA: TGTGCCAGCGCGCCCTCTAGCGGGACTTACAATGAGCAGTTCTTC; CDR3: CASAPSSGTYNEQFF; D: TRBD2; V: TRBV9; size: .; J: TRBJ2-1
DNA: TGTGCCAGCAGTCCACCCGGGACAGGGGTCGGCTACACCTTC; CDR3: CASSPPGTGVGYTF; D: TRBD1; V: TRBV28; size: .; J: TRBJ1-2
DNA: TGTGCCAGCAGTTTTACCAGACTCACTGAAGCTTTCTTT; CDR3: CASSFTRLTEAFF; D: .; V: TRBV28; size: .; J: TRBJ1-1
DNA: TGCGCCAGCAGCTTGGAAGGCGGAATGTGGGAGCAGTACTTC; CDR3: CASSLEGGMWEQYF; D: .; V: TRBV5-1; size: .; J: TRBJ2-7
DNA: TGTGCCAGCAGCTTAAACGGTCCTATTGATGGCTACACCTTC; CDR3: CASSLNGPIDGYTF; D: .; V: TRBV7-9; size: .; J: TRBJ1-2
DNA: TGTGCCAGCTCACCACTCGAGGTTGGGACCCAGTACTTC; CDR3: CASSPLEVGTQYF; D: .; V: TRBV18; size: .; J: TRBJ2-5
DNA: TGTGCCAGCAGCCTGGACAGGGTGGTTGGCGAGCAGTACTTC; CDR3: CASSLDRVVGEQYF; D: TRBD1; V: TRBV13; size: .; J: TRBJ2-7
DNA: TGTGCCTGGAGTTCTTACTCCTACAATGAGCAGTTCTTC; CDR3: CAWSSYSYNEQFF; D: .; V: TRBV30; size: .; J: TRBJ2-1
DNA: TGTGCCAGCAGCCAGCCGGGACCAAGCACAGATACGCAGTATTTT; CDR3: CASSQPGPSTDTQYF; D: .; V: TRBV14; size: .; J: TRBJ2-3
DNA: TGTGCCAGCAGCCAACCCGAGGACAGGCCAACTTCCTACGAGCAGTACTTC; CDR3: CASSQPEDRPTSYEQYF; D: TRBD1; V: TRBV5-5; size: .; J: TRBJ2-7
DNA: TGTGCCTGGATATCAGGGAGCTATGGCTACACCTTC; CDR3: CAWISGSYGYTF; D: .; V: TRBV30; size: .; J: TRBJ1-2
DNA: TGTGCCAGCAGCTTAGGGCCGAGGGGGCGGAAGGAGACCCAGTACTTC; CDR3: CASSLGPRGRKETQYF; D: TRBD1; V: TRBV7-2; size: .; J: TRBJ2-5
DNA: TGTGCCAGCAGCTTGGGACTAGCGGGACTGTACGAGCAGTACTTC; CDR3: CASSLGLAGLYEQYF; D: TRBD2; V: TRBV5-5; size: .; J: TRBJ2-7
DNA: TGCGCCAGCAGCCAAGCCGCCAGCTCCTACGAGCAGTACTTC; CDR3: CASSQAASSYEQYF; D: .; V: TRBV4-3; size: .; J: TRBJ2-7